The 30 T cell receptor beta chains below all came from one sample that was sequenced in a study of blood T cell repertoires in COVID-19. Only in-frame clones appear in the TCRdb table, and some are missing; sequencing was by immunoSEQ multiplex PCR. The table shows some 250,000 clones, with 86% occurring only once. Sequenced material: peripheral blood. The receptor set was obtained from a woman aged 25 to 39 with COVID-19, enrolled during active disease.

This chain joins TRBV2 and TRBJ1-1; D is unclear. Trimming shortened V by 6 bases and J by 0 bases, and 14 bases separated the two germline ends. The CDR3 is 15 residues long. Germline V gene lookup returns CDR1 SNHLY and CDR2 FYNNEI. The CDR3 DNA reads as TGTGCCAGCAGGGCCATGGCGGGCATGAACACTGAAGCTTTCTTT. As protein: CASRAMAGMNTEAFF.

This chain connects TRBV6-5 to TRBJ2-5, with D possibly TRBD1 on 6 matching bases. The CDR3 is made up of 14 amino acids. V lost 5 bases and J 3 bases, leaving 13 bases between the germline ends. Germline V gene data show CDR1 as MNHEY and CDR2 as SVGAGI. This CDR3 is CASSPLDSEETQYF. For the CDR3, the DNA is TGTGCCAGCAGTCCCCTGGACAGCGAAGAGACCCAGTACTTC.

This chain uses TRBV10-3 with TRBJ2-3, with D possibly being TRBD1 (6 bases). The CDR3 contains 15 residues. Germline loops: CDR1 ENHRY, CDR2 SYGVKD. Trimming left V 4 bases short and J 6 bases short, with 17 bases between. Here the CDR3 reads CAISADSPQWDTQYF. CDR3 bases: TGTGCCATCAGTGCGGACAGCCCCCAGTGGGATACGCAGTATTTT.

The chain employs TRBV3-1 (or the pseudogene TRBV3-2) and TRBJ1-1; 7 bases map to TRBD1. Germline V gene lookup returns CDR1 LGHDT and CDR2 YNNKEL (reference sequence). The V gene end was trimmed by 2 bases and the J gene end by 0 bases; junction bases not matched to a gene: 0. The CDR3 sequence is 14 residues long. CDR3 sequence reads: CASSQRGLNTEAFF. CDR3 in DNA: TGTGCCAGCAGCCAAAGGGGGCTGAACACTGAAGCTTTCTTT.

V and J are TRBV19 and TRBJ2-1; a possible D gene is TRBD1 (6 bases). CDR1 and CDR2 (germline): LNHDA, SQIVND (reference sequence). Trimming took off 1 base at V and 4 bases at J, with 11 bases between the two ends. CDR3 length: 15 residues. The CDR3: CASSIGWTAYNEQFF. The DNA for the CDR3 is TGTGCCAGTAGTATAGGATGGACAGCTTACAATGAGCAGTTCTTC.

V gene TRBV3-1 (or the pseudogene TRBV3-2) combines with J gene TRBJ2-3, with D possibly TRBD1 on 5 matching bases. V lost 4 bases to trimming and J lost 5 bases, with 13 bases between them. Germline V gene data show CDR1 as LGHDT and CDR2 as YNNKEL (reference sequence). The CDR3 contains 14 residues. CDR3 residues: CASSPSWGGDTQYF. The CDR3 DNA sequence: TGTGCCAGCAGCCCTTCCTGGGGCGGAGATACGCAGTATTTT.

J is TRBJ2-1 and V is TRBV11-2; D possibly corresponds to TRBD2 (5 bases). The germline gives CDR1 SGHAT, CDR2 FQNNGV. This CDR3 contains 15 residues. V was shortened by 1 base and J by 7 bases, with 14 bases between the two germline ends. CDR3 DNA sequence: TGTGCCAGCAGCTTAGCGGCGCGGGTGGGGAATGAGCAGTTCTTC. Translated, it gives CASSLAARVGNEQFF.

The chain joins TRBV27 to TRBJ1-1; 7 bases align to TRBD1. Trimming cost V 4 bases and J 2 bases; bases outside gene matches: 4. The CDR3 runs 14 residues. The germline V gene has CDR1 MNHEY and CDR2 SMNVEV (reference sequence). The CDR3 loop reads CASSSDRDNTEAFF. CDR3 sequence (DNA): TGTGCCAGCAGTTCCGACAGGGACAACACTGAAGCTTTCTTT.

This clone was recorded only once. This chain links TRBV12-3 or TRBV12-4 with TRBJ1-3; D unresolved. The CDR3 has 13 amino acids. V lost 2 bases and J 2 bases, leaving 4 bases between the germline ends. CDR3 in DNA: TGTGCCAGCAGTTTAAGCCCTGGAAACACCATATATTTT. Its protein product is CASSLSPGNTIYF.

The rearrangement uses TRBV3-1 (or the pseudogene TRBV3-2) and TRBJ2-7; 8 positions agree with TRBD1. The CDR3 has 15 residues. Trimming took 6 bases from V and 4 from J; bases not matched to a gene: 11. Germline CDR1 and CDR2: LGHDT and YNNKEL (reference sequence). DNA for the CDR3: TGTGCCAGCAGGGACACAGGGGGGCACCCATACGAGCAGTACTTC. It yields the protein CASRDTGGHPYEQYF.

This clone was counted once. V and J are TRBV27 and TRBJ2-7; the match to TRBD1 covers 8 bases. The CDR3 has 15 amino acids. CDR1 and CDR2 from the germline V gene are MNHEY and SMNVEV (reference sequence). Trimming at V came to 0 bases and at J to 3 bases, leaving 4 bases not matched to a gene. The chain's CDR3 is CASSLSDTGGYEQYF. The CDR3 DNA reads TGTGCCAGCAGTTTATCGGACACAGGGGGCTACGAGCAGTACTTC.

The J gene is TRBJ1-4, the V gene TRBV5-1; D is uncertain. V was cut by 2 bases and J by 4 bases, with 15 bases left in between. This CDR3 region has 16 residues. The V gene's germline CDR1 is SGHRS and CDR2 YFSETQ. The CDR3 region has the DNA TGCGCCAGCAGCTTTCAGGTTCAAACCCGTAATGAAAAACTGTTTTTT. Protein: CASSFQVQTRNEKLFF.

A single count supports this clone. J is TRBJ2-3 and V is TRBV19; the D gene is possibly TRBD2 (5 bases). CDR3 size: 12 residues. CDR1 and CDR2 (germline): LNHDA, SQIVND (reference sequence). Trimming took off 7 bases at V and 7 bases at J, with 12 bases between the two ends. CDR3 region: CASNEGFNTQYF. DNA for the CDR3: TGTGCCAGTAATGAGGGATTTAATACGCAGTATTTT.

The V gene is TRBV6-5, the J gene TRBJ2-7, with D uncertain. The germline V gene encodes CDR1 MNHEY and CDR2 SVGAGI. CDR3 length: 15 amino acids. The germline V and J ends were trimmed by 5 bases and 2 bases, with 16 bases remaining between them. In nucleotides, the CDR3 is TGTGCCAGCAGTCCCTCCCCGTTAAGCACCTACGAGCAGTACTTC. Its protein product is CASSPSPLSTYEQYF.

The count of this clone is one. The V and J genes are TRBV7-9 and TRBJ2-5; TRBD1 aligns across 9 bases. CDR3 length: 15 residues. After removal of 5 bases from V and 9 bases from J, the junction contained 13 bases not matched to a gene. Germline CDR1 and CDR2: SEHNR and FQNEAQ (reference sequence). CDR3 in amino acids: CASSLSGTGSRAQYF. The CDR3, as DNA: TGTGCCAGCAGCCTATCCGGGACAGGGTCAAGGGCCCAGTACTTC.

This chain links TRBV5-4 with TRBJ1-4; no definite D call. Germline V gene sequence: CDR1 SGHNT, CDR2 YYREEE (reference sequence). There are 14 residues in the CDR3. V gave up 0 bases and J gave up 3 bases, with 6 bases separating them. DNA of the CDR3: TGTGCCAGCAGCTTGGGTGAGGCTAATGAAAAACTGTTTTTT. The encoded protein is CASSLGEANEKLFF.

The J gene is TRBJ1-1, the V gene TRBV4-1; 7 bases fit TRBD1. V lost 5 bases to trimming and J lost 0 bases; unmatched junction nucleotides: 6. Per germline, CDR1 MGHRA and CDR2 YSYEKL. This CDR3 is 15 amino acids long. The chain's CDR3 is CASSGRGGLNTEAFF. The CDR3 bases are TGCGCCAGCAGCGGACGAGGGGGCCTGAACACTGAAGCTTTCTTT.

The chain links TRBV7-9 to TRBJ2-5; D perhaps matches TRBD1 (6 bases). The ends were cut back, 1 base at V and 9 bases at J, with 21 bases in the middle. This CDR3 spans 16 amino acids. CDR1 is SEHNR and CDR2 is FQNEAQ in the germline V gene (reference sequence). Here the CDR3 reads CASSLEFSGQPWAQYF. The CDR3, as DNA: TGTGCCAGCAGCTTAGAGTTTAGTGGACAGCCTTGGGCCCAGTACTTC.

CDR3 region: CASSGTSGAYEQYF. The CDR3 nucleotides read TGTGCCAGCAGCGGGACTAGCGGGGCCTACGAGCAGTACTTC. This sequence joins TRBV5-4 and TRBJ2-7; 13 nucleotides line up with TRBD2. The CDR3 sequence is 14 residues long. Germline trimming cut 4 bases from V and 2 bases from J; bases unmatched to any gene: 0. The germline CDR1 and CDR2 sequences are SGHNT and YYREEE (reference sequence). Combining the CDR3 with reference TRBV5-4 and TRBJ2-7 gives the whole variable domain ETGVTQSPTHLIKTRGQQVTLRCSSQSGHNTVSWYQQALGQGPQFIFQYYREEENGRGNFPPRFSGLQFPNYSSELNVNALELDDSALYLCASSGTSGAYEQYFGPGTRLTVT.

This chain uses TRBV1 with TRBJ1-6; TRBD1, the table's D call, was not compared with the DNA. TRBV1 is classified as a pseudogene. The CDR3 loop spans 15 amino acids. The CDR3 DNA is TGCACCAGCAAAGTAGGGGCCGACTTTAATTCACCCCTCCACTTT. Its translation is CTSKVGADFNSPLHF.

CDR3 DNA: TGTGCCAGCAGGCCGCAGGCAGATACGCAGTATTTT. Residues: CASRPQADTQYF. V gene TRBV2 combines with J gene TRBJ2-3; D is unclear. Trimming left V 6 bases short and J 4 bases short, with 8 bases between. This CDR3 has 12 amino acids. CDR1 and CDR2 from the germline V gene are SNHLY and FYNNEI.

This rearrangement joins TRBV11-2 to TRBJ2-7, with D unclear. The CDR3 length is 14 residues. The germline V and J ends were trimmed by 6 bases and 0 bases, with 12 bases remaining between them. Germline CDR1 reads SGHAT; CDR2 reads FQNNGV. CDR3 amino acids: CASRELAASYEQYF. Written as DNA, the CDR3 is TGTGCCAGCAGAGAGCTTGCGGCCTCCTACGAGCAGTACTTC.

The chain links TRBV5-8 to TRBJ1-1; D possibly corresponds to TRBD1 (5 bases). The CDR3 has 19 amino acids. The germline V gene has CDR1 SGHTS and CDR2 YDEGEE. Trimming shortened V by 0 bases and J by 0 bases, and 21 bases separated the two germline ends. CDR3 coding DNA: TGTGCCAGCAGCTTGGGGGGCGGCTTCCCTCGTCCAATGAACACTGAAGCTTTCTTT. This sequence encodes CASSLGGGFPRPMNTEAFF.

The V and J genes are TRBV6-5 and TRBJ1-2; no clear D. CDR3 size: 13 residues. Germline CDR1 and CDR2: MNHEY and SVGAGI. V lost 3 bases to trimming and J lost 5 bases, with 10 bases between them. The CDR3 loop is CASSYPRGYGYTF. In DNA, the CDR3 is TGTGCCAGCAGTTATCCCCGGGGATATGGCTACACCTTC.

The rearrangement joins TRBV3-1 (or the pseudogene TRBV3-2) to TRBJ2-7, with D maybe TRBD2 (7 bases). Per germline, CDR1 LGHDT and CDR2 YNNKEL (reference sequence). The V and J ends lost 0 bases and 2 bases respectively, with 17 bases between them. This CDR3 has 17 residues. The CDR3 region is CASSQDIWRGPTYEQYF. CDR3 nucleotide sequence: TGTGCCAGCAGCCAAGATATATGGCGGGGGCCAACCTACGAGCAGTACTTC.

The chain is built from TRBV7-9 and TRBJ1-6; no firm D call. CDR3 size: 11 residues. Per the germline V gene, CDR1 is SEHNR and CDR2 is FQNEAQ (reference sequence). Trimming removed 5 bases from V and 8 bases from J, with 4 bases in between. The CDR3 DNA sequence: TGTGCCAGCAGCGGAGATTCACCCCTCCACTTT. It is translated as CASSGDSPLHF.

The gene calls are TRBV5-1 and TRBJ2-3, with 10 bases aligning to TRBD2. V was clipped by 1 base and J by 4 bases; unmatched bases: 6. The germline gives CDR1 SGHRS, CDR2 YFSETQ. The CDR3 covers 16 residues. The CDR3 DNA reads as TGCGCCAGCAGCTTGTTTATAGCGGGGGGTCCAGATACGCAGTATTTT. As protein: CASSLFIAGGPDTQYF.

The chain is built from TRBV5-8 and TRBJ1-5; the D gene is possibly TRBD1 (6 bases). Trimming took 7 bases from V and 6 from J, leaving 14 bases between them. Germline V gene data show CDR1 as SGHTS and CDR2 as YDEGEE. The CDR3 is made up of 13 amino acids. The CDR3, as DNA: TGTGCCAGCGGGTTCGGGGGGCCTCAGCCCCAGCATTTT. Translating it yields CASGFGGPQPQHF.

The V call is TRBV28, the J call TRBJ1-2; D ambiguous. Germline V gene data show CDR1 as MDHEN and CDR2 as SYDVKM. The V end was cut by 4 bases, the J end by 3 bases, with 9 bases between. CDR3 length: 13 residues. The CDR3 protein is CASSSGFDYGYTF. The CDR3 bases are TGTGCCAGCAGTTCCGGTTTCGACTATGGCTACACCTTC.

The chain has TRBV27 and TRBJ2-3, with 10 bases that match TRBD1. V lost 6 bases to trimming and J lost 3 bases; unmatched junction nucleotides: 6. Germline loops: CDR1 MNHEY, CDR2 SMNVEV (reference sequence). The CDR3 consists of 15 residues. The CDR3 sequence: CASSPDRGLTDTQYF. The DNA of the CDR3 is TGTGCCAGCAGCCCGGACAGGGGGTTGACAGATACGCAGTATTTT.